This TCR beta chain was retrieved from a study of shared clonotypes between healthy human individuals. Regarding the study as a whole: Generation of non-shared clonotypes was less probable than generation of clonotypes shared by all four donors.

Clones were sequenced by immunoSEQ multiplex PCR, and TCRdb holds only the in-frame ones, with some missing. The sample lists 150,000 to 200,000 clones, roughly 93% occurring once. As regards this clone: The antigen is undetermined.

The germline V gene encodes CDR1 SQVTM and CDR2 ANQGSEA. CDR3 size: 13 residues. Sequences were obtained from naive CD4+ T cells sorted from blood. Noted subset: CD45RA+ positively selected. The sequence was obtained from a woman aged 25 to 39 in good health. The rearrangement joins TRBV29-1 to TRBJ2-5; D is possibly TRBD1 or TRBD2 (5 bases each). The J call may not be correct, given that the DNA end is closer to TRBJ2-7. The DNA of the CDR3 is TGCAGCGTTGCGGGGCTTGACTCCTACGAGCAGTACTTC. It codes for CSVAGLDSYEQYF.